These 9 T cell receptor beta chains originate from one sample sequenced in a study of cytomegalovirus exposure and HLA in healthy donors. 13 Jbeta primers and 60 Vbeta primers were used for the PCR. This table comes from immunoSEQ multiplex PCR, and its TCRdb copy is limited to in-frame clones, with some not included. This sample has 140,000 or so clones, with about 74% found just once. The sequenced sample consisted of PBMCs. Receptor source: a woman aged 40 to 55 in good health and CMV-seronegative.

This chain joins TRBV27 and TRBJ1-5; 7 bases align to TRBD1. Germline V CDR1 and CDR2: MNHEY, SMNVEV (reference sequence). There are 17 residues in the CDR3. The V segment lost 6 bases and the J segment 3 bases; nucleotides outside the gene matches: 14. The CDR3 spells CASSLGALGGHNQPQHF. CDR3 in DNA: TGTGCCAGCAGCCTAGGTGCCCTAGGGGGCCACAATCAGCCCCAGCATTTT.

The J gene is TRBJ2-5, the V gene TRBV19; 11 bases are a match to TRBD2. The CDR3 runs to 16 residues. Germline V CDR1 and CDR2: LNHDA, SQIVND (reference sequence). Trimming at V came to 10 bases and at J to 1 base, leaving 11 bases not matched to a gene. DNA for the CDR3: TGTGCCACCTACCCGGGGGGGACTAGCGGCCAAGAGACCCAGTACTTC. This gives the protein CATYPGGTSGQETQYF.

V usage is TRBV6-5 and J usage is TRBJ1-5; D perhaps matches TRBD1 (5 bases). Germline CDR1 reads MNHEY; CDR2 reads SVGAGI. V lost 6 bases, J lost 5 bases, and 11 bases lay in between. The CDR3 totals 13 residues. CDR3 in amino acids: CASRRTGDQPQHF. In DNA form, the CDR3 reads TGTGCCAGCAGGAGGACGGGGGATCAGCCCCAGCATTTT.

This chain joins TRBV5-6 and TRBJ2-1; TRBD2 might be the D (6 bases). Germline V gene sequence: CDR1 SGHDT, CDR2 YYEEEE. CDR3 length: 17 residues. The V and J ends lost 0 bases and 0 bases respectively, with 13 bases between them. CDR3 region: CASSLARGISSYNEQFF. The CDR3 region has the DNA TGTGCCAGCAGCTTGGCCCGCGGGATCAGCTCCTACAATGAGCAGTTCTTC.

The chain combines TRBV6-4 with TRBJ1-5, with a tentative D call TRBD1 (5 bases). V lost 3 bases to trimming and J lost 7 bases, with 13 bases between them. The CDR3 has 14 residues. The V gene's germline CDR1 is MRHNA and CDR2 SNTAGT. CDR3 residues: CASSEQGTGQPQHF. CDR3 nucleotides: TGTGCCAGCAGTGAGCAGGGTACGGGCCAGCCCCAGCATTTT.

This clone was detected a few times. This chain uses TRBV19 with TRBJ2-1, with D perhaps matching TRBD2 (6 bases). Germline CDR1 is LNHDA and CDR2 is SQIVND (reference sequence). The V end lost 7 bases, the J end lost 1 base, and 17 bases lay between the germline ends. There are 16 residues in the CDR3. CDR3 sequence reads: CASKGRPSGSYNEQFF. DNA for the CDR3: TGTGCCAGTAAAGGTCGACCCAGCGGGTCCTACAATGAGCAGTTCTTC.

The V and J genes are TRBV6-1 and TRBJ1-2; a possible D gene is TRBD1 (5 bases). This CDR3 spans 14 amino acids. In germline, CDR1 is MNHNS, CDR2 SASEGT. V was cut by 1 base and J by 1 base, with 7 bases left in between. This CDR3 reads CASSEDRLNYGYTF. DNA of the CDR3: TGTGCCAGCAGTGAAGACAGGCTTAACTATGGCTACACCTTC.

CDR3 sequence (DNA): TGTGCCAGCAGTTACGCGGGATCTAATCAGCCCCAGCATTTT. Protein product: CASSYAGSNQPQHF. This sequence joins TRBV6-5 and TRBJ1-5; unclear D gene. Trimming shortened V by 2 bases and J by 4 bases, and 9 bases separated the two germline ends. The CDR3 extends over 14 amino acids. Germline lookup yields CDR1 MNHEY and CDR2 SVGAGI.

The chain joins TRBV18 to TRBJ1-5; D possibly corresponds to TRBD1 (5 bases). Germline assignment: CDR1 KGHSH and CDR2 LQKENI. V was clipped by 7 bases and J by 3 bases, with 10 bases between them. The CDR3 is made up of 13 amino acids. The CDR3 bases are TGTGCCAGCTTCGAAGGGGTCAATCAGCCCCAGCATTTT. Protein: CASFEGVNQPQHF. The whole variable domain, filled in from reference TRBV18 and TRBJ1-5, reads NAGVMQNPRHLVRRRGQEARLRCSPMKGHSHVYWYRQLPEEGLKFMVYLQKENIIDESGMPKERFSAEFPKEGPSILRIQQVVRGDSAAYFCASFEGVNQPQHFGDGTRLSIL.